This entry features one T cell receptor beta chain sequence. This clonotype was picked up many times. This receptor's antigen is unknown. The input lacks base qualities; no much larger clone sits a single base away. Data came from an Illumina HiSeq 1500. TCRdb reprocessed the public reads (quality trimming at Q25 with fastp, clone calling with MiXCR) and kept in-frame beta chains. When rows share a CDR3 protein, they turn into one entry using the most common DNA and genes. This sample gives 250,000 to 300,000 distinct CDR3 sequences in total; roughly 25% of them show up just once. The ten biggest clones cover more than 11% of the sample. The data were taken from a study of T cell repertoires in cytomegalovirus infection (dated by TCRdb to between 2019 and 2020). With respect to the entire study: The HLA type of each donor mattered for the analysis, because public TCR beta signatures pointed to carriage of CMV infection along with the matching HLA type. What the authors observed across the whole study: The ex vivo response was dominated by HLA-C-restricted CMV-specific TCR beta clonotypes, and the single most frequent clonotype in two of eight donors was supplied by these HLA-C-restricted clonotypes. Carriers of CMV infection plus the relevant HLA type were discriminated by the cumulative frequency of public TCR beta family members in the study cohort and in an independent roughly 370-donor cohort.

From V the trimming removes 5 bases and from J it removes 1 base, while the gene matches leave 4 bases of the junction unaccounted for. Inclusive of the bounding cysteine and phenylalanine, the CDR3 is 14 residues long. Just the 42-base CDR3 DNA is kept, in frame starting at base 1. CDR1 MNHEY and CDR2 SMNVEV were looked up in the germline V gene (reference sequence). The sequence came from a human donor in good health (CMV status not recorded). Some clones in this sample may be carry-over from other donors' samples. The specimen sequenced was PBMCs. The chain is made from TRBV27 and TRBJ2-7; 8 central nucleotides agree with TRBD1. The CDR3 has the sequence CASSLYRGSYEQYF. In nucleotides, the sequence is TGTGCCAGCAGTCTGTACAGGGGGTCCTACGAGCAGTACTTC.